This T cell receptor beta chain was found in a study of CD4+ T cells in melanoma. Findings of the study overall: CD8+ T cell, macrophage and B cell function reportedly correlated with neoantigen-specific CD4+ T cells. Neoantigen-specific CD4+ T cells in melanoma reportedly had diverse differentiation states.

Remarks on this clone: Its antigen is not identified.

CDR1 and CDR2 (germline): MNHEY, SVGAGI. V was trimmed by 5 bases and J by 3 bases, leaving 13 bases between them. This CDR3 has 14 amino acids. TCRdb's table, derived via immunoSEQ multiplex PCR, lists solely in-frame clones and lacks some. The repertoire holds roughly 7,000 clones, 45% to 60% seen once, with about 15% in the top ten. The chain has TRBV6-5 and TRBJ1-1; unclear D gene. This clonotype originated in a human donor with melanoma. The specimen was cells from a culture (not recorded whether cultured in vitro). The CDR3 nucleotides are TGTGCCAGCAGTCTGTCCCGAAGGGACACTGAAGCTTTCTTT. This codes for CASSLSRRDTEAFF.